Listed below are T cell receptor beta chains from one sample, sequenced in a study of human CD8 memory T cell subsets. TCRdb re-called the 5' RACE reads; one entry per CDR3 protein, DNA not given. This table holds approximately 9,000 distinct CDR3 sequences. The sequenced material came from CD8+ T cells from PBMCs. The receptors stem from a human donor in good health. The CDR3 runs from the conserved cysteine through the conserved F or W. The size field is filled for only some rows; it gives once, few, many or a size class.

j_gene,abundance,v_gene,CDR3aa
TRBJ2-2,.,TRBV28,CASSLVYRAGAGELFF
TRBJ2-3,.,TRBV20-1,CSARDLAGGFTDTQYF
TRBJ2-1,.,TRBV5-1,CASSLSTPNNEQFF
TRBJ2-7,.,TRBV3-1,CASSQGGLAAYEQYF
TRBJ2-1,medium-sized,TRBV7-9,CASSYRSGRQNEQFF
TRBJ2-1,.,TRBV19,CASSIGLAGYNEQFF
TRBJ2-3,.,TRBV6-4,CASSDSTGNTDTQYF
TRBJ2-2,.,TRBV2,CASSYSRYTGELFF
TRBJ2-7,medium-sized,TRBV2,CASRESGGLSYEQYF
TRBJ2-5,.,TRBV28,CASSYRGGETQYF
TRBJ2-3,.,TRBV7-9,CASSLGIGQADTQYF
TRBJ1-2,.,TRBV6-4,CASSDSAEGGLGGYTF
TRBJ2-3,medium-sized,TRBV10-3,CAISEETSGSRDTQYF
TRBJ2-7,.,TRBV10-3,CAISDLVILTSGDISSYEQYF
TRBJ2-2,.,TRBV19,CASRTPRALNTGELFF
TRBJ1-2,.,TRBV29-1,CSVDRARGAYGYTF
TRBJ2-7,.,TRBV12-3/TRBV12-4,CASSPPMAAGEQYF
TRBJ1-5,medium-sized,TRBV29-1,CSVEITPGGNQPQHF
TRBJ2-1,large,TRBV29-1,CSVVAGGISYNEQFF
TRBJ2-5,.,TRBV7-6,CASSLGRASGETQYF
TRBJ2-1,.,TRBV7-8,CASSSRQASSYNEQFF
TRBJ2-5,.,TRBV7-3,CASSPAGGRKETQYF
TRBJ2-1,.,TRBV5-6,CASSFSSGRHIEQFF
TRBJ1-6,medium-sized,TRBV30,CAWKGVDSSSPLHF
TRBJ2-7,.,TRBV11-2,CASSFLPTRITSYEQYF
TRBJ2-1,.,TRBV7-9,CASSWGLAGTYEQFF
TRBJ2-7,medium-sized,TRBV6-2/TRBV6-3,CASSYSLGGRSYEQYF
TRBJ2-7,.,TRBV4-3,CASSQAGTGDYEQYF
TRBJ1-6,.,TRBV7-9,CASRPGTGGSPPNSPLHF
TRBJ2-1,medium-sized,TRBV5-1,CASSLSSGRVDDEQFF
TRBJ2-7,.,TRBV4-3,CASSQDRDHSYEQYF